The entry that follows covers one T cell receptor (beta chain) sequence. The method was immunoSEQ multiplex PCR; TCRdb's version includes in-frame clones alone and lacks a portion of them. In the table there are about 14,000 clones, 65% to 75% of which are singletons. Time point indicated: after neoadjuvant nivolumab, at surgical resection. The patients had HPV-negative, locally advanced oral cavity squamous cell carcinoma. Blood cells were analyzed directly, without culture or expansion. The sample belongs to a study of neoadjuvant anti-PD-1 for oral cavity cancer. In the study overall: Most patients had three to four biweekly doses of 3 mg/kg nivolumab before resection. Around day 43, patients without progression received a fourth nivolumab dose before surgery.

This CDR3 has 15 residues. CDR1 and CDR2 from the germline V gene are MGHRA and YSYEKL. V was pared by 4 bases and J by 0 bases, with 12 bases between. This chain joins TRBV4-1 and TRBJ1-1, with a possible D match to TRBD1 (5 bases). The sample here was PBMCs, taken after nivolumab (anti-PD-1) treatment. This sequence originates from a person between 35 and 79 years old with oral cavity squamous cell carcinoma. CDR3 in amino acids: CASSLGASMNTEAFF. CDR3 nucleotide sequence: TGCGCCAGCAGCCTCGGGGCTTCCATGAACACTGAAGCTTTCTTT.